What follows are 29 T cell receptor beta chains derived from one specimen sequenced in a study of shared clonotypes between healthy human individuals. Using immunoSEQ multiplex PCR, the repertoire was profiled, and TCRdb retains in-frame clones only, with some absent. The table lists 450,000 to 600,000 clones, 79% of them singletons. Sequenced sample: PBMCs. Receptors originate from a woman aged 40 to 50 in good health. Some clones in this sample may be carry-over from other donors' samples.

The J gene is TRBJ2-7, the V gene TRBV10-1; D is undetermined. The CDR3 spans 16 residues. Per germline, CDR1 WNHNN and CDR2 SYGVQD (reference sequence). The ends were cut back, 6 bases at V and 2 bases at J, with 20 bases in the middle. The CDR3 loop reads CASSPFPGAHPYEQYF. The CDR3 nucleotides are TGCGCCAGCAGCCCGTTTCCGGGTGCTCATCCCTACGAGCAGTACTTC.

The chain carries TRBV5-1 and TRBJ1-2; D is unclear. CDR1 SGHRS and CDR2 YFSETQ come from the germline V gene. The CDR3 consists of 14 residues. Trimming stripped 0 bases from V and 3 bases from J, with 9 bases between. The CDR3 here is CASSLDPQDYGYTF. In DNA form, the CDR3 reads TGCGCCAGCAGCTTGGACCCGCAGGACTATGGCTACACCTTC.

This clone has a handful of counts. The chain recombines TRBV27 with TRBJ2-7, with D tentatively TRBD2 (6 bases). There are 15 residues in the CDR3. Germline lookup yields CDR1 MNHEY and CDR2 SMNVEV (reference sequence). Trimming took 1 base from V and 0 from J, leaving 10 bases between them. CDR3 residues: CASSLFVGSSYEQYF. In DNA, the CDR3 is TGTGCCAGCAGTTTATTTGTCGGGAGCTCCTACGAGCAGTACTTC.

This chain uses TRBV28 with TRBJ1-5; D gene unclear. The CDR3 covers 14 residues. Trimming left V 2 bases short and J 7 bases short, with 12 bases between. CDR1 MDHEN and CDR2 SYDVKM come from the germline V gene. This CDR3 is CASSLGTRWQPQHF. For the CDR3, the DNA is TGTGCCAGCAGTTTAGGAACGCGTTGGCAGCCCCAGCATTTT.

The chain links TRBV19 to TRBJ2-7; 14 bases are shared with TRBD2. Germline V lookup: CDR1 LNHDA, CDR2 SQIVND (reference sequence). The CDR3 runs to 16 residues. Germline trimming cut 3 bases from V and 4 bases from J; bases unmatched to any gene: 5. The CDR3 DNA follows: TGTGCCAGTAGTATCCCTGGACTAGCGGGAGGTTACGAGCAGTACTTC. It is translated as CASSIPGLAGGYEQYF.

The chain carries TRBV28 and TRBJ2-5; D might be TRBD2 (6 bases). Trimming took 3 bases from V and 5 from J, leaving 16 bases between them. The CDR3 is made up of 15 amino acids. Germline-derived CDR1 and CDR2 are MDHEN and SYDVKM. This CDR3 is CASSFGDSRKETQYF. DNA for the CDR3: TGTGCCAGCAGTTTCGGGGACTCAAGAAAGGAGACCCAGTACTTC.

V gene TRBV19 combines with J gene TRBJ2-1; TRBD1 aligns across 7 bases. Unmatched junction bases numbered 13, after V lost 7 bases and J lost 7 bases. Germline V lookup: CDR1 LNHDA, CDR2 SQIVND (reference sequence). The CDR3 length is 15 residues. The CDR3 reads CASTPGQFFWNEQFF. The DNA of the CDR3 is TGTGCCAGTACCCCGGGACAGTTTTTTTGGAATGAGCAGTTCTTC.

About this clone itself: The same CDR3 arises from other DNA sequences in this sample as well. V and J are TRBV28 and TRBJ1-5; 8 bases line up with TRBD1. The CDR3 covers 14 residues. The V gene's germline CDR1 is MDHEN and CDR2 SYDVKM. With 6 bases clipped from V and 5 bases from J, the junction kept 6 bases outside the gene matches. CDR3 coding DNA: TGTGCCAGCAGCATGACAGGGGACTATCAGCCCCAGCATTTT. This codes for CASSMTGDYQPQHF.

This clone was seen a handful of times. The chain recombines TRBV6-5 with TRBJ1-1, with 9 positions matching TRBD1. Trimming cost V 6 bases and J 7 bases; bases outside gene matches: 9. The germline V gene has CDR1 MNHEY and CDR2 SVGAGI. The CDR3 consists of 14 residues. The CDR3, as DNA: TGTGCCAGCAGCTGGACAGGGGATGACGGTGAAGCTTTCTTT. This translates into CASSWTGDDGEAFF.

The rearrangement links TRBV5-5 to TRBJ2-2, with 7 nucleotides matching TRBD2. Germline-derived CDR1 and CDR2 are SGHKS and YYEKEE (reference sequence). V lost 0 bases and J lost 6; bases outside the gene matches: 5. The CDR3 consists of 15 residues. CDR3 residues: CASSLAAGRAGELFF. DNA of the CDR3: TGTGCCAGCAGCTTGGCTGCAGGGAGGGCCGGGGAGCTGTTTTTT.

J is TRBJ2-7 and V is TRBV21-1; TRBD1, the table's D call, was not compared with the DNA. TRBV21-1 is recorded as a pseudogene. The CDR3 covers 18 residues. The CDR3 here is CASSIGQGDFVSASEQYF. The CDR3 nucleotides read TGTGCCAGCAGCATCGGCCAGGGGGACTTCGTCAGTGCGTCCGAGCAGTACTTC.

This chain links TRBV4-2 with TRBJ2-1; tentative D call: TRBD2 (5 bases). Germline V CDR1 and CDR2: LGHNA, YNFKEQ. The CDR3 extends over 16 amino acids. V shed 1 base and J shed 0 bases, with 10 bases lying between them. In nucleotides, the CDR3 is TGTGCCAGCAGCCAAGGGCGGGTGAGCTCCTACAATGAGCAGTTCTTC. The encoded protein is CASSQGRVSSYNEQFF.

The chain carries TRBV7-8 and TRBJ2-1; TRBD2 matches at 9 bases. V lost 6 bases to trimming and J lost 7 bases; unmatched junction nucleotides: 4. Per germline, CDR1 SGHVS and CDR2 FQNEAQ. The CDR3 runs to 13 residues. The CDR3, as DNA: TGTGCCAGCAGAGGACTAGCGCCGAATGAGCAGTTCTTC. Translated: CASRGLAPNEQFF.

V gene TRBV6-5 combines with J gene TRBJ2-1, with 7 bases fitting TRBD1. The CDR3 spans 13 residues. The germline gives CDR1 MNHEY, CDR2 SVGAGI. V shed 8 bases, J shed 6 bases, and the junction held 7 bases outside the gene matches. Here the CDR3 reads CASLDRQGNEQFF. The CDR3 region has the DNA TGTGCCAGCCTCGACAGACAGGGCAATGAGCAGTTCTTC.

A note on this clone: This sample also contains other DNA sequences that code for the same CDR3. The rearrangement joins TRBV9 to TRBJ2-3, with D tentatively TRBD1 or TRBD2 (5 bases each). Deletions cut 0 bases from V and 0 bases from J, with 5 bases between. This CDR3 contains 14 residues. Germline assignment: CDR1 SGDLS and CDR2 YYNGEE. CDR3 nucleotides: TGTGCCAGCAGCGTAGGGGGGAGCACAGATACGCAGTATTTT. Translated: CASSVGGSTDTQYF.

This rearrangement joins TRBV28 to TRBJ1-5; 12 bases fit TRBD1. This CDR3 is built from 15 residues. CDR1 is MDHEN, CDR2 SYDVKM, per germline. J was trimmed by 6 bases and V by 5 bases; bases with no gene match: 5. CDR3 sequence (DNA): TGTGCCAGCAGTCGGGGACAGGGGGCGGTTCAGCCCCAGCATTTT. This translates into CASSRGQGAVQPQHF.

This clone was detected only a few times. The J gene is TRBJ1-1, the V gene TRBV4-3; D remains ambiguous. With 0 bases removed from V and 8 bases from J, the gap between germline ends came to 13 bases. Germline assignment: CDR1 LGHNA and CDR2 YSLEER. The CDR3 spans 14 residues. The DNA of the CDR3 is TGCGCCAGCAGCCAAGATCACGGGCGGATGGAAGCTTTCTTT. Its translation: CASSQDHGRMEAFF.

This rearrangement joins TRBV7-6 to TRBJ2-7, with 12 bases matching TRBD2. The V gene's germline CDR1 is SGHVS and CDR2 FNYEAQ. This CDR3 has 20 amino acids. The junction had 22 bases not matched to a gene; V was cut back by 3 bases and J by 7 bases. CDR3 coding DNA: TGTGCCAGCAGCTTGGGGGTGCCGGGACTAGCGGGCAACGCACCCCTGGAGCAGTACTTC. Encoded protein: CASSLGVPGLAGNAPLEQYF.

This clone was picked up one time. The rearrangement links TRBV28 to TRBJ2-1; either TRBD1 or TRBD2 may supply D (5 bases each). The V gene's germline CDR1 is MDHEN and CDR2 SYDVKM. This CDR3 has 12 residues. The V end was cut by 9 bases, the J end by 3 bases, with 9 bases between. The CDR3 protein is CASGTGYNEQFF. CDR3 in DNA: TGTGCCAGTGGGACGGGCTACAATGAGCAGTTCTTC.

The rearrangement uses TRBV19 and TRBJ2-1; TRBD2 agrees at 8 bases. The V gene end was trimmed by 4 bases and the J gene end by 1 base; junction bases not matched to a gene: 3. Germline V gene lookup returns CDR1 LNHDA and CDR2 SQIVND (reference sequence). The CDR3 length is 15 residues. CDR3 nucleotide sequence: TGTGCCAGTAGTAAAGGCGGGGGGTCCTACAATGAGCAGTTCTTC. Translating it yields CASSKGGGSYNEQFF.

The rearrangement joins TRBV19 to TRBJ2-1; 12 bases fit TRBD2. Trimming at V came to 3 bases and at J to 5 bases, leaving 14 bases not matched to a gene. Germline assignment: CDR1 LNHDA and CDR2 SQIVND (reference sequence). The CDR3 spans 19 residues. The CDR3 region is CASSMTGGWGLAGHNEQFF. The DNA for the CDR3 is TGTGCCAGTAGTATGACAGGGGGATGGGGACTAGCGGGCCACAATGAGCAGTTCTTC. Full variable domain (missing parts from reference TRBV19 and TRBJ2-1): DGGITQSPKYLFRKEGQNVTLSCEQNLNHDAMYWYRQDPGQGLRLIYYSQIVNDFQKGDIAEGYSVSREKKESFPLTVTSAQKNPTAFYLCASSMTGGWGLAGHNEQFFGPGTRLTVL.

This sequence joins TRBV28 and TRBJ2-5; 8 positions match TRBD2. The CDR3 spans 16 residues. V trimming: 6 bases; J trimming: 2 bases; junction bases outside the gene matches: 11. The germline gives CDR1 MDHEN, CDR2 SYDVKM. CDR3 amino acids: CASSLTSGHRQETQYF. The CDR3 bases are TGTGCCAGCAGCCTCACTAGCGGTCATAGACAAGAGACCCAGTACTTC.

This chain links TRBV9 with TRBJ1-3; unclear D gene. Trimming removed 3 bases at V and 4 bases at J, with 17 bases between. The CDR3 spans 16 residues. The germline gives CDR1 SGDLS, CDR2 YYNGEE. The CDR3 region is CASSGPPQTAGNTIYF. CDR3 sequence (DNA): TGTGCCAGCAGCGGACCTCCGCAGACGGCGGGAAACACCATATATTTT. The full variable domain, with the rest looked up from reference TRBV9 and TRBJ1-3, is DSGVTQTPKHLITATGQRVTLRCSPRSGDLSVYWYQQSLDQGLQFLIQYYNGEERAKGNILERFSAQQFPDLHSELNLSSLELGDSALYFCASSGPPQTAGNTIYFGEGSWLTVV.

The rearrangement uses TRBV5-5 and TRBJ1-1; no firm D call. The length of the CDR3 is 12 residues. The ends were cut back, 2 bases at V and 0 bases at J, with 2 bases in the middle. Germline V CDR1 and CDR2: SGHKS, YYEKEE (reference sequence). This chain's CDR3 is CASSFVNTEAFF. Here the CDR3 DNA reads TGTGCCAGCAGCTTTGTGAACACTGAAGCTTTCTTT.

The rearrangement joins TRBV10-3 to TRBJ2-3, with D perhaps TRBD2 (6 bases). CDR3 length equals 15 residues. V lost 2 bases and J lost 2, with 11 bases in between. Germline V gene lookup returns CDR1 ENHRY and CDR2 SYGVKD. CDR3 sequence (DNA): TGTGCCATCAGTGAGGGAGGGGCCGACACAGATACGCAGTATTTT. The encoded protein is CAISEGGADTDTQYF.

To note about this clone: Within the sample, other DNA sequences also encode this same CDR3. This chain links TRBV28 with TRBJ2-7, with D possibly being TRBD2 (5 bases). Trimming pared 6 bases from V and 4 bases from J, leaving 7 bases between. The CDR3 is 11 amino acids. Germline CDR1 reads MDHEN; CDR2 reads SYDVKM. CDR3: CASSRGYEQYF. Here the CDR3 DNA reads TGTGCCAGCAGCCGAGGGTACGAGCAGTACTTC.

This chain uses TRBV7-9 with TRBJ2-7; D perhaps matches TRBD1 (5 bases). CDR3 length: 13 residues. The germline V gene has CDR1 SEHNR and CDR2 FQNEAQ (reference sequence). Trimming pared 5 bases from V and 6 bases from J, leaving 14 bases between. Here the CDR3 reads CASSLTAPPEQYF. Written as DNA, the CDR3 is TGTGCCAGCAGCCTGACAGCCCCCCCCGAGCAGTACTTC.

The CDR3 DNA is TGTGCCAGCAGCTTATCGCAGTCCAACGAGCAGTACTTC. Translating gives CASSLSQSNEQYF. This chain connects TRBV7-6 to TRBJ2-7; D ambiguous. The CDR3 spans 13 residues. Germline CDR1 reads SGHVS; CDR2 reads FNYEAQ. V was trimmed by 2 bases and J by 5 bases, leaving 10 bases between them.

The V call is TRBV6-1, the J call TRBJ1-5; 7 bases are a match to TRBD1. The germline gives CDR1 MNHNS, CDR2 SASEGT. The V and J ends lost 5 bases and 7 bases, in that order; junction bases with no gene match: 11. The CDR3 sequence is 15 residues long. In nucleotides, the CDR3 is TGTGCCAGCAGTCCCCTCAGGGGGTCGGAACAGCCCCAGCATTTT. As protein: CASSPLRGSEQPQHF.